These T cell receptor beta chains were read from a single sample in a study of OX40 agonist ivuxolimab in advanced cancers. Sequencing was performed with immunoSEQ multiplex PCR; in TCRdb, only in-frame clones are kept and a portion is missing. Seen here are tens of thousands of clones, 70% to 90% observed once, and the top ten hold approximately 11%. This material consisted of CD4+ or CD8+ T cells sorted from blood, taken in a trial of the OX40 agonist ivuxolimab. Every receptor here comes from an adult with an advanced solid tumor such as melanoma, head and neck, liver or kidney cancer. Both conserved end residues are part of each CDR3. Some rows mark clone size as missing; the rest say once, few, many or name a class of expanded clone.

>-|TRBV6-6
CASRTGSEAFF
>-|TRBV19
CASSPRDRVEWTEAFF
>-|TRBV28
CASRKEDYEQYF
>-|TRBV15
CATSQGNSYEQYF
>-|TRBV11-3
CASSPGTSGYEQYF
>-|TRBV7-9
CATRRGDTEAFF
>once|TRBV7-9
CASSLSGDEKLFF
>-|TRBV27
CASSLYGRSSYEQYF
>-|TRBV23-1
CASSPMGETQYF
>-|TRBV19
CASRSRENTEAFF